The 9 T cell receptor beta chains presented below share a single source sample, sequenced in a study of spatial heterogeneity in lung cancer. Via MiXCR, TCRdb re-called the 5' RACE reads, giving one row per CDR3 protein. The sample comprises under 40,000 distinct CDR3 sequences, 5.2% of which are singletons, and roughly 25% rests with the top ten. The time point was: sample taken at primary tumor resection. The study sequenced unsorted whole RNA from tumor, nontumor lung or frozen PBMC. The material was PBMCs, obtained at surgery. These receptors all stem from a female donor with early-stage non-small cell lung cancer.

This clonotype was recorded many times. The chain is built from TRBV2 and TRBJ1-2, with D hard to call. Germline CDR1 is SNHLY and CDR2 is FYNNEI. Trimming cost V 6 bases and J 0 bases, with 14 bases left between them. The CDR3 extends over 15 amino acids. CDR3 amino acids: CASSVQLGANYGYTF. The CDR3 DNA sequence: TGTGCCAGCAGCGTACAGTTGGGAGCTAACTATGGCTACACCTTC.

V gene TRBV29-1 combines with J gene TRBJ1-1, with 10 bases aligning to TRBD1. The CDR3 sequence is 12 residues long. The germline CDR1 and CDR2 sequences are SQVTM and ANQGSEA. Germline trimming cut 6 bases from V and 4 bases from J; bases unmatched to any gene: 2. The CDR3 sequence: CSVRTGGTEAFF. The CDR3 region has the DNA TGCAGCGTCCGGACAGGGGGCACTGAAGCTTTCTTT.

This clonotype was observed many times. This chain uses TRBV10-3 with TRBJ1-3; D might be TRBD1 (6 bases). The CDR3 spans 14 residues. The V end lost 7 bases, the J end lost 3 bases, and 13 bases lay between the germline ends. CDR1 ENHRY and CDR2 SYGVKD come from the germline V gene. The CDR3 DNA reads TGTGCCATCACCAATACAGGGAGTGGAAACACCATATATTTT. Translation: CAITNTGSGNTIYF.

This clonotype was detected many times. The J gene is TRBJ1-1, the V gene TRBV28; TRBD1 matches 9 bases. Germline assignment: CDR1 MDHEN and CDR2 SYDVKM. CDR3 length: 16 residues. V shed 4 bases, J shed 4 bases, and the junction held 10 bases outside the gene matches. The DNA for the CDR3 is TGTGCCAGCAGTTCCTACACCGGGACAGGGCCCACTGAAGCTTTCTTT. It is translated as CASSSYTGTGPTEAFF.

This clonotype occurred a few times. The J gene is TRBJ1-2, the V gene TRBV9; TRBD1 matches at 7 bases. Germline V gives CDR1 SGDLS, CDR2 YYNGEE. The CDR3 runs to 16 residues. V trimming: 0 bases; J trimming: 6 bases; junction bases outside the gene matches: 11. CDR3 bases: TGTGCCAGCAGCGTAGTCCTGGACAGGACCTGGGATGGCTACACCTTC. As protein: CASSVVLDRTWDGYTF.

This clonotype was seen many times. The chain couples TRBV27 to TRBJ2-3; no firm D call. Germline CDR1 is MNHEY and CDR2 is SMNVEV (reference sequence). V lost 2 bases and J lost 6, with 15 bases in between. The CDR3 length is 15 residues. The CDR3 loop reads CASSLGSRRGDTQYF. The CDR3, as DNA: TGTGCCAGCAGTTTAGGATCTAGACGAGGTGATACGCAGTATTTT.

This clonotype was detected ten times or more. The V call is TRBV5-1, the J call TRBJ1-5; tentatively, D is TRBD1 (5 bases). The germline CDR1 and CDR2 sequences are SGHRS and YFSETQ. This CDR3 has 13 residues. V dropped 1 base and J dropped 5 bases, with 7 bases sitting between them. CDR3 sequence (DNA): TGCGCCAGCAGCTTGACAGGCTATCAGCCCCAGCATTTT. Residues: CASSLTGYQPQHF.

This clonotype was seen a few times. The genes are TRBV29-1 and TRBJ1-3; 8 nucleotides align to TRBD1. There are 12 residues in the CDR3. CDR1 is SQVTM and CDR2 is ANQGSEA in the germline V gene. Trimming took 4 bases from V and 4 from J; bases not matched to a gene: 0. This CDR3 is CSVGTGGNTIYF. CDR3 in DNA: TGCAGCGTTGGGACAGGGGGAAACACCATATATTTT.

This clonotype was seen repeatedly, ten times or more. The chain employs TRBV24-1 and TRBJ1-5, with unresolved D. This CDR3 comprises 13 residues. Germline V CDR1 and CDR2: KGHDR, SFDVKD. The germline V and J ends were trimmed by 5 bases and 9 bases, with 13 bases remaining between them. The CDR3 reads CATSGAGEGPQHF. CDR3 DNA: TGTGCCACCAGTGGGGCAGGAGAAGGGCCCCAGCATTTT.